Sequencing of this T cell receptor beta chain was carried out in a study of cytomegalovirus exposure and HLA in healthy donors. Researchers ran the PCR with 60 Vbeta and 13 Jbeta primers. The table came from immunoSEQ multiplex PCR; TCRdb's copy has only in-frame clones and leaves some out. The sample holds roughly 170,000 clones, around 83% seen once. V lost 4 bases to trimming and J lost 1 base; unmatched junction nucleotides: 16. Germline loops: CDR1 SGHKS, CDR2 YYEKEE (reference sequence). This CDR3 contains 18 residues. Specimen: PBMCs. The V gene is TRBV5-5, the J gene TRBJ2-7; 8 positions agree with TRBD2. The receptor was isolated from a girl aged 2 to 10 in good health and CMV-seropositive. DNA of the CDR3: TGTGCCAGCAGCAGGTCCAGCGGGAGTGTTAAGGAGTCCTACGAGCAGTACTTC. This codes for CASSRSSGSVKESYEQYF.